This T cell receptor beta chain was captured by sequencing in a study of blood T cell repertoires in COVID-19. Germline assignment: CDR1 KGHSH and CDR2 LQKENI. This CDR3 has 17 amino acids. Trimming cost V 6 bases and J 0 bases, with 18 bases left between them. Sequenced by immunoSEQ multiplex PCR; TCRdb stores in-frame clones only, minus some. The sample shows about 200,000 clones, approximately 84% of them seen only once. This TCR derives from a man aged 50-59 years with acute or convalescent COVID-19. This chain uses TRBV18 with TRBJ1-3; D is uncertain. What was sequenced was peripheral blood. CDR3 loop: CASSQSSGFSSGNTIYF. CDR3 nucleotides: TGTGCCAGCTCCCAATCCTCAGGATTCAGCTCTGGAAACACCATATATTTT.